Shown below are 25 T cell receptor beta chains from a single sample sequenced in a study of blood T cell repertoires in COVID-19. Data came from immunoSEQ multiplex PCR; TCRdb stores just in-frame clones and leaves some out. The profile covers roughly 92,000 clones, with around 91% appearing a single time and more than 3.5% taken by the ten largest. The sequenced sample consisted of peripheral blood. Receptor source: a woman at least 80 years old with active or convalescent COVID-19.

This clone was seen just once. The V and J genes are TRBV5-4 and TRBJ2-7; D possibly corresponds to TRBD2 (6 bases). Trimming left V 5 bases short and J 3 bases short, with 18 bases between. Germline V lookup: CDR1 SGHNT, CDR2 YYREEE (reference sequence). The CDR3 has 15 amino acids. This chain's CDR3 is CASSSRTGLDYEQYF. The CDR3 DNA sequence: TGTGCCAGCAGTTCCCGCACGGGACTTGACTACGAGCAGTACTTC.

The chain combines TRBV6-2 or TRBV6-3 with TRBJ1-2; 8 positions match TRBD1. CDR1 and CDR2 from the germline V gene are MNHEY and SVGEGT. Losses at the gene ends were 5 bases for V and 0 bases for J; bases not matched to a gene: 5. This CDR3 region has 15 residues. The CDR3 bases are TGTGCCAGCAGTAAGGGACAGGCTTCTAACTATGGCTACACCTTC. Its protein product is CASSKGQASNYGYTF.

The genes are TRBV18 and TRBJ2-7, with TRBD2 identical over 13 bases. The CDR3 has 16 residues. V trimming: 3 bases; J trimming: 4 bases; junction bases outside the gene matches: 6. Germline lookup yields CDR1 KGHSH and CDR2 LQKENI. The CDR3 DNA is TGTGCCAGCTCACCCACTAGCGGGAGGGCCAAATACGAGCAGTACTTC. This gives the protein CASSPTSGRAKYEQYF.

The chain uses TRBV9 and TRBJ2-1, with D possibly being TRBD2 (6 bases). V lost 1 base to trimming and J lost 7 bases, with 12 bases between them. Germline V CDR1 and CDR2: SGDLS, YYNGEE. The CDR3 is 14 residues long. The CDR3 DNA follows: TGTGCCAGCAGCGTAACCCGACTAGTAAATGAGCAGTTCTTC. This codes for CASSVTRLVNEQFF. The full variable domain, in which reference TRBV9 and TRBJ2-1 provide the parts outside the CDR3, is DSGVTQTPKHLITATGQRVTLRCSPRSGDLSVYWYQQSLDQGLQFLIQYYNGEERAKGNILERFSAQQFPDLHSELNLSSLELGDSALYFCASSVTRLVNEQFFGPGTRLTVL.

This clone showed up just once. The CDR3 nucleotides are TGTGCCAGCAGCTTAGAACCGCCCGGGACAGGGAGACACAATGAGCAGTTCTTC. Protein: CASSLEPPGTGRHNEQFF. The rearrangement links TRBV7-2 to TRBJ2-1, with 9 bases that match TRBD1. Germline V gene lookup returns CDR1 SGHTA and CDR2 FQGNSA. This CDR3 has 18 amino acids. V dropped 1 base and J dropped 5; count of bases not matched to a gene: 12. The full variable domain, in which reference TRBV7-2 and TRBJ2-1 provide the parts outside the CDR3, is GAGVSQSPSNKVTEKGKDVELRCDPISGHTALYWYRQSLGQGLEFLIYFQGNSAPDKSGLPSDRFSAERTGGSVSTLTIQRTQQEDSAVYLCASSLEPPGTGRHNEQFFGPGTRLTVL.

There are a few counts of this clone. The chain has TRBV2 and TRBJ2-2; possible D gene TRBD2, 6 bases. CDR1 and CDR2 (germline): SNHLY, FYNNEI. This CDR3 has 16 residues. V lost 6 bases and J lost 0, with 14 bases in between. The CDR3 region has the DNA TGTGCCAGCAGCGCTCTAGCGACCTCGAACACCGGGGAGCTGTTTTTT. The encoded protein is CASSALATSNTGELFF.

The chain recombines TRBV7-3 with TRBJ1-5; D remains unclear. V was pared by 2 bases and J by 6 bases, with 14 bases between. Germline CDR1 and CDR2: SGHTA and FQGTGA. CDR3 size: 15 residues. The CDR3 nucleotides read TGTGCCAGCAGCTTAGTTTCGGGAGGAGGTCAGCCCCAGCATTTT. Encoded protein: CASSLVSGGGQPQHF. The full variable domain, with the rest looked up from reference TRBV7-3 and TRBJ1-5, is GAGVSQTPSNKVTEKGKYVELRCDPISGHTALYWYRQSLGQGPEFLIYFQGTGAADDSGLPNDRFFAVRPEGSVSTLKIQRTERGDSAVYLCASSLVSGGGQPQHFGDGTRLSIL.

The rearrangement links TRBV5-5 to TRBJ2-5, with 10 bases lining up with TRBD2. Germline CDR1 is SGHKS and CDR2 is YYEKEE (reference sequence). The CDR3 is 16 amino acids. After removal of 2 bases from V and 5 bases from J, the junction contained 9 bases not matched to a gene. CDR3 loop: CASSFQSGGASETQYF. The DNA for the CDR3 is TGTGCCAGCAGCTTCCAAAGCGGGGGGGCGTCGGAGACCCAGTACTTC.

This clone was recorded once. This chain connects TRBV10-1 to TRBJ2-4; D perhaps matches TRBD1 (6 bases). Germline lookup yields CDR1 WNHNN and CDR2 SYGVQD (reference sequence). V shed 6 bases and J shed 9 bases, with 21 bases lying between them. The CDR3 totals 15 residues. This CDR3 reads CASRTGVRLPPIQYF. As DNA, the CDR3 is TGCGCCAGCAGGACAGGAGTTAGACTCCCCCCCATTCAGTACTTC.

The rearrangement links TRBV18 to TRBJ1-2; 10 positions match TRBD1. With V trimmed by 0 bases and J by 7 bases, 11 bases remained unmatched. The length of the CDR3 is 17 residues. Germline V gene data show CDR1 as KGHSH and CDR2 as LQKENI. The CDR3 sequence: CASSPPGDRGESAGYTF. CDR3 bases: TGTGCCAGCTCACCACCGGGGGACAGGGGCGAGTCTGCTGGCTACACCTTC. Full variable domain (rest looked up from reference TRBV18 and TRBJ1-2): NAGVMQNPRHLVRRRGQEARLRCSPMKGHSHVYWYRQLPEEGLKFMVYLQKENIIDESGMPKERFSAEFPKEGPSILRIQQVVRGDSAAYFCASSPPGDRGESAGYTFGSGTRLTVV.

The J gene is TRBJ1-4, the V gene TRBV28, with TRBD1 matching over 8 bases. The V and J ends lost 5 bases and 8 bases, in that order; junction bases with no gene match: 4. There are 13 residues in the CDR3. The germline CDR1 and CDR2 sequences are MDHEN and SYDVKM. CDR3 in DNA: TGTGCCAGCAGTCTCGGGACAGGAGAAAAACTGTTTTTT. It codes for CASSLGTGEKLFF.

This clone was recorded once. The chain joins TRBV10-1 to TRBJ2-3; TRBD2 matches 9 bases. The CDR3 contains 19 residues. The ends lost 5 bases at V and 2 bases at J; junction bases unmatched: 17. Germline assignment: CDR1 WNHNN and CDR2 SYGVQD (reference sequence). The CDR3 loop reads CASSPTRLGLAGNTDTQYF. The CDR3 DNA follows: TGCGCCAGCAGTCCTACTCGGCTCGGGCTAGCGGGGAACACAGATACGCAGTATTTT.

The chain's CDR3 is CASSGTGTTGELFF. The CDR3 DNA is TGTGCCAGCAGCGGGACAGGGACCACCGGGGAGCTGTTTTTT. This chain uses TRBV2 with TRBJ2-2, with TRBD1 matching 9 bases. This CDR3 is 14 amino acids long. After removal of 6 bases from V and 4 bases from J, the junction contained 3 bases not matched to a gene. Per the germline V gene, CDR1 is SNHLY and CDR2 is FYNNEI.

The chain is built from TRBV7-9 and TRBJ2-7, with TRBD1 matching 7 bases. Per germline, CDR1 SEHNR and CDR2 FQNEAQ (reference sequence). V lost 6 bases to trimming and J lost 2 bases; unmatched junction nucleotides: 4. The CDR3 length is 13 residues. CDR3 DNA: TGTGCCAGCAGTCCACAGGGGACCTACGAGCAGTACTTC. This codes for CASSPQGTYEQYF.

This chain connects TRBV9 to TRBJ2-7; the D gene is possibly TRBD2 (6 bases). CDR3 length: 15 amino acids. Trimming removed 4 bases from V and 7 bases from J, with 21 bases in between. Germline V gene lookup returns CDR1 SGDLS and CDR2 YYNGEE. The CDR3 DNA is TGTGCCAGCAGCCCCCGAGGTGGGGGGATGAGAGAGCAGTACTTC. Protein: CASSPRGGGMREQYF. The whole variable domain, filled in from reference TRBV9 and TRBJ2-7, reads DSGVTQTPKHLITATGQRVTLRCSPRSGDLSVYWYQQSLDQGLQFLIQYYNGEERAKGNILERFSAQQFPDLHSELNLSSLELGDSALYFCASSPRGGGMREQYFGPGTRLTVT.

The chain links TRBV19 to TRBJ1-5; D gene uncertain. Germline V gene lookup returns CDR1 LNHDA and CDR2 SQIVND (reference sequence). The V and J ends lost 7 bases and 0 bases respectively, with 16 bases between them. The length of the CDR3 is 16 residues. CDR3 sequence (DNA): TGTGCCAGTAACCTCCTCGCCGGTGATAGCAATCAGCCCCAGCATTTT. Translation: CASNLLAGDSNQPQHF.

V usage is TRBV6-4 and J usage is TRBJ1-6; perhaps TRBD1 as D (5 bases). Germline values: CDR1 MRHNA, CDR2 SNTAGT. Trimming removed 0 bases at V and 5 bases at J, with 11 bases between. The CDR3 consists of 16 residues. CDR3 sequence: CASSDSKGRNNSPLHF. The CDR3 coding sequence is TGTGCCAGCAGTGACTCCAAGGGGCGGAATAATTCACCCCTCCACTTT.

This clone was seen only a few times. This chain connects TRBV4-3 to TRBJ1-6, with D possibly being TRBD1 (6 bases). CDR1 is LGHNA, CDR2 YSLEER, per germline. The CDR3 is made up of 16 amino acids. Trimming took off 5 bases at V and 7 bases at J, with 18 bases between the two ends. CDR3 nucleotides: TGCGCCAGCAGCGGCCTTGGGGGCGCGAGGAATTCACCCCTCCACTTT. It translates to CASSGLGGARNSPLHF.

In this sample, this clone turned up once. The CDR3 loop reads CSASPSGDTGELFF. The CDR3 DNA sequence: TGCAGTGCTAGTCCCAGCGGAGACACCGGGGAGCTGTTTTTT. The V gene is TRBV20-1, the J gene TRBJ2-2; TRBD2 is a possible D gene (5 bases). V was trimmed by 3 bases and J by 3 bases, leaving 11 bases between them. This CDR3 is built from 14 residues. Germline values: CDR1 DFQATT, CDR2 SNEGSKA (reference sequence).

The chain carries TRBV19 and TRBJ2-7; D may be TRBD1 (5 bases). The CDR3 totals 13 residues. CDR1 LNHDA and CDR2 SQIVND come from the germline V gene (reference sequence). The V end was cut by 1 base, the J end by 3 bases, with 7 bases between. CDR3 DNA: TGTGCCAGTAGTATAGTCCAGGGCTACGAGCAGTACTTC. This gives the protein CASSIVQGYEQYF.

The chain has TRBV14 and TRBJ1-2; a weak D match, TRBD1 (5 bases). Germline CDR1 and CDR2: SGHDN and FVKESK. V shed 4 bases and J shed 0 bases, with 12 bases lying between them. The length of the CDR3 is 15 residues. This chain's CDR3 is CASSPGGPANYGYTF. CDR3 in DNA: TGTGCCAGCAGCCCCGGGGGTCCTGCTAACTATGGCTACACCTTC.

The chain employs TRBV28 and TRBJ1-4; D ambiguous. The CDR3 has 12 residues. CDR1 MDHEN and CDR2 SYDVKM come from the germline V gene. Trimming cost V 6 bases and J 5 bases, with 7 bases left between them. CDR3 nucleotides: TGTGCCAGCAGACAGCAAAATGAAAAACTGTTTTTT. It encodes CASRQQNEKLFF.

The chain uses TRBV19 and TRBJ2-7; perhaps TRBD2 as D (6 bases). V was trimmed by 1 base and J by 2 bases, leaving 12 bases between them. The V gene's germline CDR1 is LNHDA and CDR2 SQIVND (reference sequence). This CDR3 has 15 residues. CDR3 amino acids: CASSIAPSSAYEQYF. The CDR3 DNA reads as TGTGCCAGTAGTATAGCCCCGTCTAGCGCCTACGAGCAGTACTTC.

This chain connects TRBV28 to TRBJ1-6; the D gene is possibly TRBD1 (5 bases). The CDR3 is 13 amino acids. Deletions cut 6 bases from V and 6 bases from J, with 9 bases between. CDR1 and CDR2 (germline): MDHEN, SYDVKM. The CDR3 DNA reads TGTGCCAGCAGGGAGGGGCTTAATTCACCCCTCCACTTT. This sequence encodes CASREGLNSPLHF.

The gene calls are TRBV7-6 and TRBJ1-5; tentatively, D is TRBD1 (6 bases). The CDR3 contains 13 residues. Trimming shortened V by 5 bases and J by 6 bases, and 11 bases separated the two germline ends. Germline V CDR1 and CDR2: SGHVS, FNYEAQ. Here the CDR3 reads CASSLDRSQPQHF. DNA for the CDR3: TGTGCCAGCAGCCTCGACAGGAGTCAGCCCCAGCATTTT.